This TCR beta chain was retrieved from a study of T cell changes during pregnancy in multiple sclerosis. Clones were sequenced by immunoSEQ multiplex PCR, and TCRdb holds only the in-frame ones, with some missing. The table has 75,000 to 95,000 clones, approximately 90% seen once. Germline CDR1 and CDR2: SGHTA and FQGNSA. This CDR3 has 18 residues. Trimming removed 3 bases from V and 0 bases from J, with 19 bases in between. The receptor was derived from a female donor with multiple sclerosis, enrolled in a pregnancy study. Sample: peripheral blood, taken before pregnancy. V is TRBV7-2 and J is TRBJ2-3; a weak D match, TRBD2 (7 bases). CDR3 amino acids: CASSFGPGGPPSTDTQYF. CDR3 sequence (DNA): TGTGCCAGCAGCTTTGGACCCGGGGGGCCTCCTAGCACAGATACGCAGTATTTT.